This TCR beta chain was documented in a study of long-term antiretroviral therapy in people with HIV. Study-wide results and caveats: Diversity went up after ART and still fell short of transplant donor controls. Before ART, certain clones expanded, and these dominated the repertoire at all time points.

As for this clone: Its antigen is not known.

Sequencing relied on immunoSEQ assay v3.0, run at survey level. Method: immunoSEQ multiplex PCR; TCRdb's copy keeps in-frame clones and lacks some. The sample holds 15,000 to 20,000 clones, over 65% seen once. V gave up 5 bases and J gave up 4 bases; unmatched junction bases: 6. Germline V lookup: CDR1 SEHNR, CDR2 FQNEAQ (reference sequence). CDR3 size: 15 residues. This TCR came from a woman aged 45-65 years with HIV. V gene TRBV7-9 combines with J gene TRBJ2-2, with 8 bases lining up with TRBD1. Here the sequenced sample was unsorted PBMCs, taken 0.5 years before starting antiretroviral therapy. CDR3 residues: CASSQGQVVTGELFF. The CDR3 DNA reads as TGTGCCAGCAGCCAGGGACAGGTGGTCACCGGGGAGCTGTTTTTT.